The 30 T cell receptor beta chains listed next were all sequenced from one sample in a study of T-cell memory formation after mild COVID-19 listed by TCRdb under 2021. Library method: 5' RACE. The data were produced on an Illumina NovaSeq 6000. TCRdb reprocessed the public reads (quality trimming at Q25 with fastp, clone calling with MiXCR) and kept in-frame beta chains. Rows with one shared CDR3 protein collapse into an entry with the most common genes and DNA. Counted in this sample were under 550,000 distinct CDR3 sequences; around a sixth of them appeared once. The ten top clones hold approximately 13% of the sample. The sample was PBMCs or a T cell subset sorted from them (not recorded which). The receptors were sampled from an adult woman who had mild COVID-19 (a few samples of this study predate the infection). The sample titles of this study are shuffled in the database, so cell type and time point are left out; the donor was told from shared clones.

This sequence joins TRBV6-2 or TRBV6-3 and TRBJ2-6; 11 positions agree with TRBD2. V was clipped by 6 bases and J by 2 bases; unmatched bases: 6. The CDR3 runs 17 residues. Germline V gene sequence: CDR1 MNHEY, CDR2 SVGEGT. The DNA for the CDR3 is TGTGCCAGCAGCCTACTAGCGGGAGTCCCTGGGGCCAACGTCCTGACTTTC. Translation: CASSLLAGVPGANVLTF.

The chain has TRBV20-1 and TRBJ1-1; D perhaps matches TRBD1 (5 bases). V was trimmed by 3 bases and J by 5 bases, leaving 13 bases between them. The germline gives CDR1 DFQATT, CDR2 SNEGSKA (reference sequence). The CDR3 has 13 amino acids. The CDR3, as DNA: TGCAGTGCTAGTCGGCAGGGCGGAACTGAAGCTTTCTTT. Translation: CSASRQGGTEAFF.

This clonotype was recorded once. The CDR3 reads CASSPSLVGTSAYEQYF. The CDR3 nucleotides read TGTGCCAGCTCACCATCGCTTGTAGGGACTAGCGCCTACGAGCAGTACTTC. V usage is TRBV18 and J usage is TRBJ2-7; 10 positions agree with TRBD2. V was pared by 2 bases and J by 2 bases, with 9 bases of the junction left unmatched. Germline-derived CDR1 and CDR2 are KGHSH and LQKENI. The CDR3 has 17 residues.

The chain combines TRBV12-3 or TRBV12-4 with TRBJ2-2, with 8 bases matching TRBD1. There are 15 residues in the CDR3. V trimming: 5 bases; J trimming: 4 bases; junction bases outside the gene matches: 6. The CDR3 DNA reads as TGTGCCAGCAGTCACAGGGGGAAGAGCACCGGGGAGCTGTTTTTT. Amino acid sequence: CASSHRGKSTGELFF.

This clonotype was detected a few times. This chain joins TRBV4-2 and TRBJ2-5, with 9 bases lining up with TRBD2. V was clipped by 4 bases and J by 1 base; unmatched bases: 7. Looked up from germline, CDR1 is LGHNA and CDR2 is YNFKEQ. CDR3 length: 16 residues. Here the CDR3 reads CASSPRVAGVQETQYF. The CDR3 DNA reads as TGTGCCAGCAGCCCTCGAGTAGCGGGGGTCCAAGAGACCCAGTACTTC.

This clonotype was detected ten times or more. V gene TRBV4-1 combines with J gene TRBJ2-3; 8 positions agree with TRBD2. Per germline, CDR1 MGHRA and CDR2 YSYEKL. The CDR3 length is 17 residues. V trimming: 0 bases; J trimming: 5 bases; junction bases outside the gene matches: 10. The CDR3 protein is CASSQDMSGGYGDTQYF. CDR3 DNA sequence: TGCGCCAGCAGCCAAGATATGAGCGGGGGCTACGGAGATACGCAGTATTTT.

This chain uses TRBV7-9 with TRBJ2-5, with D maybe TRBD2 (5 bases). Germline V gene data show CDR1 as SEHNR and CDR2 as FQNEAQ (reference sequence). Trimming took 1 base from V and 5 from J, leaving 17 bases between them. The CDR3 loop spans 16 amino acids. CDR3 in DNA: TGTGCCAGCAGCTTAGACTCGGACGGGCCGGGGGAGACCCAGTACTTC. This sequence encodes CASSLDSDGPGETQYF.

The chain couples TRBV12-3 or TRBV12-4 to TRBJ2-2; TRBD2 matches 9 bases. The CDR3 is 15 amino acids. The V segment lost 4 bases and the J segment 10 bases; nucleotides outside the gene matches: 10. CDR3 residues: CASSSRRGGAEELFF. CDR3 nucleotides: TGTGCCAGCAGTTCCCGGCGCGGGGGGGCCGAGGAGCTGTTTTTT.

The chain recombines TRBV12-3 or TRBV12-4 with TRBJ1-1, with D possibly being TRBD1 (6 bases). CDR3 length equals 15 residues. Trimming took 6 bases from V and 1 from J, leaving 15 bases between them. In DNA form, the CDR3 reads TGTGCCAGCAGCTCAGGACAGAGGGGGAACACTGAAGCTTTCTTT. It codes for CASSSGQRGNTEAFF.

This clonotype was observed a handful of times. The V and J genes are TRBV9 and TRBJ2-7; the D gene is possibly TRBD1 (6 bases). Between the trimmed V and J ends, which lost 0 bases and 5 bases, there was a span of 18 bases. Germline lookup yields CDR1 SGDLS and CDR2 YYNGEE. CDR3 length equals 16 residues. The CDR3 protein is CASSVDLGGTGNEQYF. The CDR3, as DNA: TGTGCCAGCAGCGTAGATCTCGGCGGAACAGGGAACGAGCAGTACTTC.

This clonotype showed up just a few times. The chain joins TRBV11-2 to TRBJ2-1; 9 bases are shared with TRBD1. Germline values: CDR1 SGHAT, CDR2 FQNNGV. Losses at the gene ends were 7 bases for V and 5 bases for J; bases not matched to a gene: 9. This CDR3 is 15 amino acids long. CDR3 coding DNA: TGTGCCAGCAACACGGGGACAGGGTGGGACAATGAGCAGTTCTTC. Translation gives CASNTGTGWDNEQFF.

The chain is built from TRBV6-6 and TRBJ2-7, with a tentative D call TRBD1 (5 bases). The length of the CDR3 is 14 residues. Germline V gene data show CDR1 as MNHNY and CDR2 as SVGAGI (reference sequence). The V end lost 6 bases, the J end lost 2 bases, and 14 bases lay between the germline ends. The CDR3 sequence is CASSSKGVTYEQYF. CDR3 bases: TGTGCCAGCAGCTCCAAAGGGGTAACCTACGAGCAGTACTTC.

The chain recombines TRBV20-1 with TRBJ2-7, with D unresolved. V lost 4 bases and J 3 bases, leaving 19 bases between the germline ends. CDR3 length: 15 residues. CDR1 is DFQATT, CDR2 SNEGSKA, per germline (reference sequence). The CDR3 DNA follows: TGCAGTGCTAACCACCGATTGGTAGGGCTCTACGAGCAGTACTTC. Protein: CSANHRLVGLYEQYF.

This clonotype was counted between two and nine times. This sequence joins TRBV5-6 and TRBJ2-7; either TRBD1 or TRBD2 may supply D (5 bases each). The CDR3 consists of 12 residues. V lost 4 bases and J 2 bases, leaving 7 bases between the germline ends. Germline V gives CDR1 SGHDT, CDR2 YYEEEE. The chain's CDR3 is CASSRDAYEQYF. DNA of the CDR3: TGTGCCAGCAGCCGGGACGCCTACGAGCAGTACTTC.

This chain joins TRBV6-5 and TRBJ1-4, with 8 positions matching TRBD1. Germline loops: CDR1 MNHEY, CDR2 SVGAGI. V was clipped by 6 bases and J by 12 bases; unmatched bases: 12. The CDR3 loop spans 14 amino acids. CDR3 sequence: CASSPGQGSLQLFF. Written as DNA, the CDR3 is TGTGCCAGCAGCCCTGGACAGGGAAGTTTGCAACTGTTTTTT.

The chain has TRBV7-8 and TRBJ1-5; TRBD1 aligns across 7 bases. CDR3 length equals 18 residues. Germline assignment: CDR1 SGHVS and CDR2 FQNEAQ. With V trimmed by 5 bases and J by 0 bases, 13 bases remained unmatched. The CDR3 loop is CASSGTPQGVSSNQPQHF. CDR3 DNA: TGTGCCAGCAGCGGCACACCTCAGGGGGTCAGTAGCAATCAGCCCCAGCATTTT.

CDR3 nucleotide sequence: TGTGCCAGCAGCTTCGTAGCGGGGCTTAGGAATGAGCAGTTCTTC. This codes for CASSFVAGLRNEQFF. The rearrangement uses TRBV5-5 and TRBJ2-1; 8 bases are a match to TRBD2. Trimming at V came to 2 bases and at J to 7 bases, leaving 8 bases not matched to a gene. This CDR3 comprises 15 residues. The V gene's germline CDR1 is SGHKS and CDR2 YYEKEE (reference sequence).

The rearrangement uses TRBV7-9 and TRBJ2-1; TRBD2 aligns across 10 bases. The V gene end was trimmed by 1 base and the J gene end by 9 bases; junction bases not matched to a gene: 9. This CDR3 is 16 amino acids long. Germline lookup yields CDR1 SEHNR and CDR2 FQNEAQ (reference sequence). The CDR3 protein is CASSLVSAGGPGEQFF. The CDR3 DNA reads TGTGCCAGCAGCTTAGTGTCAGCGGGAGGGCCCGGTGAGCAGTTCTTC.

This clonotype was detected only a few times. This chain joins TRBV14 and TRBJ2-7, with 11 bases aligning to TRBD1. Germline V lookup: CDR1 SGHDN, CDR2 FVKESK. This CDR3 is 15 amino acids long. V was clipped by 4 bases and J by 3 bases; unmatched bases: 5. The CDR3 is CASSLPGTGGYEQYF. As DNA, the CDR3 is TGTGCCAGCAGCCTTCCCGGGACAGGGGGCTACGAGCAGTACTTC.

There are a few counts of this clonotype. This sequence joins TRBV5-1 and TRBJ2-1, with D unresolved. With 5 bases removed from V and 10 bases from J, the gap between germline ends came to 13 bases. Germline-derived CDR1 and CDR2 are SGHRS and YFSETQ. The CDR3 is made up of 12 amino acids. The chain's CDR3 is CASSWVPSEQFF. In DNA, the CDR3 is TGCGCCAGCAGTTGGGTCCCTTCGGAGCAGTTCTTC.

J is TRBJ1-1 and V is TRBV7-2; D is possibly TRBD1 (6 bases). Trimming removed 6 bases from V and 0 bases from J, with 17 bases in between. Germline values: CDR1 SGHTA, CDR2 FQGNSA. The CDR3 totals 16 residues. CDR3 DNA: TGTGCCAGCAGATTTTGGGGGGCAAGTATGAACACTGAAGCTTTCTTT. Amino acid sequence: CASRFWGASMNTEAFF.

V and J are TRBV7-2 and TRBJ1-2; D unresolved. The CDR3 is 14 amino acids. V was shortened by 1 base and J by 4 bases, with 10 bases between the two germline ends. Germline assignment: CDR1 SGHTA and CDR2 FQGNSA. In DNA form, the CDR3 reads TGTGCCAGCAGCTTAGATGGTAGAACCTATGGCTACACCTTC. Protein: CASSLDGRTYGYTF.

Only a few counts were recorded for this clonotype. V is TRBV5-1 and J is TRBJ2-5; 14 nucleotides agree with TRBD2. The CDR3 spans 17 residues. Per germline, CDR1 SGHRS and CDR2 YFSETQ. Germline trimming cut 2 bases from V and 2 bases from J; bases unmatched to any gene: 5. The CDR3 nucleotides are TGCGCCAGCAGCTTCGGACTAGCGGGAGGACCACAAGAGACCCAGTACTTC. Residues: CASSFGLAGGPQETQYF.

This chain connects TRBV12-5 to TRBJ2-3; 9 bases line up with TRBD1. V was clipped by 5 bases and J by 1 base; unmatched bases: 4. Germline values: CDR1 LGHNT, CDR2 FRNRAP. This CDR3 has 15 amino acids. This CDR3 reads CASGMRTGGTDTQYF. CDR3 nucleotides: TGTGCTAGTGGTATGCGGACAGGGGGCACAGATACGCAGTATTTT.

In its sample, this clonotype was seen a few times. This chain joins TRBV7-8 and TRBJ2-1; 9 bases agree with TRBD1. CDR3 size: 17 residues. The V gene end was trimmed by 5 bases and the J gene end by 0 bases; junction bases not matched to a gene: 8. CDR1 and CDR2 (germline): SGHVS, FQNEAQ. Here the CDR3 reads CASSLRQGVFSYNEQFF. CDR3 DNA: TGTGCCAGCAGCCTACGACAGGGGGTCTTCTCCTACAATGAGCAGTTCTTC.

There are a few counts of this clonotype. The CDR3 reads CASSYSGGQSTEAFF. Here the CDR3 DNA reads TGTGCCAGCAGTTACAGTGGGGGGCAGAGCACTGAAGCTTTCTTT. The rearrangement uses TRBV6-6 and TRBJ1-1, with a tentative D call TRBD1 (6 bases). Per the germline V gene, CDR1 is MNHNY and CDR2 is SVGAGI (reference sequence). The CDR3 contains 15 residues. Trimming shortened V by 2 bases and J by 4 bases, and 14 bases separated the two germline ends.

The sample holds a few counts of this clonotype. V gene TRBV2 combines with J gene TRBJ1-2; TRBD1 matches at 7 bases. The junction had 10 bases not matched to a gene; V was cut back by 6 bases and J by 3 bases. This CDR3 is 15 amino acids long. Germline V gene data show CDR1 as SNHLY and CDR2 as FYNNEI. CDR3 in DNA: TGTGCCAGCAGAGAGGGGGCAGTTTTATACTATGGCTACACCTTC. It encodes CASREGAVLYYGYTF.

This clonotype appeared a few times. The chain couples TRBV4-1 to TRBJ1-2; D gene uncertain. CDR1 and CDR2 (germline): MGHRA, YSYEKL. With 0 bases removed from V and 1 base from J, the gap between germline ends came to 9 bases. The CDR3 extends over 15 amino acids. The CDR3: CASSQDVWLNYGYTF. The CDR3 DNA follows: TGCGCCAGCAGCCAAGACGTATGGCTTAACTATGGCTACACCTTC.

This clonotype was detected a few times. The genes are TRBV7-9 and TRBJ2-7; D is unresolved. Per germline, CDR1 SEHNR and CDR2 FQNEAQ (reference sequence). The ends were cut back, 1 base at V and 9 bases at J, with 19 bases in the middle. The CDR3 spans 15 residues. The CDR3 here is CASSLVAGSRTRQYF. The CDR3 DNA is TGTGCCAGCAGCTTAGTTGCAGGCTCGAGGACGAGGCAGTACTTC.

V usage is TRBV30 and J usage is TRBJ1-4; tentative D call: TRBD1 (5 bases). V was cut by 6 bases and J by 5 bases, with 16 bases left in between. The CDR3 is made up of 14 amino acids. Germline V gene data show CDR1 as GTSNPN and CDR2 as SVGIG (reference sequence). For the CDR3, the DNA is TGTGCCTGCTCCGGGCAGGGCCCGAATGAAAAACTGTTTTTT. This gives the protein CACSGQGPNEKLFF.